These T cell receptor beta chains were read from a single sample in a study of technical replicates of blood from a handful of donors. TCRdb keeps only in-frame clones here, not all; method: immunoSEQ multiplex PCR. Here the sample spans 45,000 to 60,000 clones, 85% to 95% being singletons. The sequenced sample consisted of PBMCs. All receptors come from a human donor in good health. Some clones in this sample may be carry-over from other donors' samples. Each CDR3 is given with its conserved first and last residue. A D gene is named only where the DNA matches it firmly. Only some rows state a clone size, as once, few, many or a class for expanded clones.

TRBV7-8	-	TRBD2	TRBJ2-1	TGTGCCAGCAGCCCAAGAGCGGGAGGCTACAATGAGCAGTTCTTC	CASSPRAGGYNEQFF
TRBV7-9	-	-	TRBJ2-7	TGTGCCAGCAGCTTGCCCCTAGCCGAGCAGTACTTC	CASSLPLAEQYF
TRBV29-1	-	-	TRBJ2-7	TGCAGCGTATCCAGGGATTACTCCTACGAGCAGTACTTC	CSVSRDYSYEQYF
TRBV5-1	-	-	TRBJ1-1	TGCGCCAGCAGCGGCTGGACAGCTGAAGCTTTCTTT	CASSGWTAEAFF
TRBV5-6	-	TRBD1	TRBJ2-5	TGTGCCAGCAGTGGACAGGGGCAAGAGACCCAGTACTTC	CASSGQGQETQYF
TRBV18	-	-	TRBJ1-5	TGTGCCAGCTCACCCACAAGCGGTCAGCCCCAGCATTTT	CASSPTSGQPQHF
TRBV2	once	TRBD2	TRBJ2-7	TGTGCCAGCAGTTCTACTAGCGGGGGGGCCGGGCTCGAGCAGTACTTC	CASSSTSGGAGLEQYF
TRBV4-2	-	-	TRBJ1-5	TGTGCCAGCAGCCAGGAGAATAATAGCAATCAGCCCCAGCATTTT	CASSQENNSNQPQHF
TRBV9	-	TRBD2	TRBJ2-5	TGTGCCAGCAGCGCCCTAGCGGGGGGGCAAGAGACCCAGTACTTC	CASSALAGGQETQYF
TRBV19	-	-	TRBJ2-7	TGTGCCAGTAGTATACGGGCAGGGACCTACGAGCAGTACTTC	CASSIRAGTYEQYF
TRBV18	-	TRBD1	TRBJ1-4	TGTGCCAGCTCACCGGCAGGGGGAGGCGAAAAACTGTTTTTT	CASSPAGGGEKLFF
TRBV6-1	once	TRBD2	TRBJ2-1	TGTGCCAGCAGTGAAACACTAGCGGGAGGAGGGTTTGAGCAGTTCTTC	CASSETLAGGGFEQFF
TRBV6-6	-	TRBD1	TRBJ2-6	TGTGCCAGCAGAGTCCCCGGGACAGGGAAAGGGGTCCTGACTTTC	CASRVPGTGKGVLTF
TRBV7-2	-	-	TRBJ2-1	TGTGCCAGCAGCTTGGGGAGTGAGCAGTTCTTC	CASSLGSEQFF
TRBV7-3	-	-	TRBJ2-1	TGTGCCAGCAGCTTATTCCTCGCCCCGGGAAATGAGCAGTTCTTC	CASSLFLAPGNEQFF
TRBV19	-	-	TRBJ1-6	TGTGCCAGTAGTAAGGAGGGGAAGTTCAATTCACCCCTCCACTTT	CASSKEGKFNSPLHF
TRBV4-1	-	TRBD1	TRBJ2-7	TGCGCCAGCAGCCAAGACCCCGGGACAGATTACGAGCAGTACTTC	CASSQDPGTDYEQYF
TRBV18	-	-	TRBJ2-1	TGTGCCAGCTCACCACCACGGAATGAGCAGTTCTTC	CASSPPRNEQFF
TRBV6-5	-	-	TRBJ1-4	TGTGCCAGCAGTTACTCGCAACTCCCTAATGAAAAACTGTTTTTT	CASSYSQLPNEKLFF
TRBV6-5	-	-	TRBJ2-5	TGTGCCAGCAGTTACTACGGGAGCCAAGAGACCCAGTACTTC	CASSYYGSQETQYF
TRBV15	-	-	TRBJ2-7	TGTGCCACCAGCAGACCCCCACCCAGCTCCTACGAGCAGTACTTC	CATSRPPPSSYEQYF
TRBV5-1	once	-	TRBJ1-1	TGCGCCAGCAGTTTTGAAATAGGGGTAACTGAAGCTTTCTTT	CASSFEIGVTEAFF
TRBV10-3	-	TRBD1	TRBJ2-3	TGTGCCATCAGTGGGTCCAGGGGGTTTAGCACAGATACGCAGTATTTT	CAISGSRGFSTDTQYF
TRBV21-1	once	-	TRBJ1-2	TGTGCCAGCAGCAAATCCGCAGGGAATCATGGCTACACCTTC	CASSKSAGNHGYTF
TRBV29-1	-	TRBD1	TRBJ2-1	TGCAGCGTGAAGGACAGGGCGGCTGAGCAGTTCTTC	CSVKDRAAEQFF
TRBV4-2	-	TRBD2	TRBJ2-3	TGTGCCAGCAGCCAAGGGCAGCGGGGTAATCTAGATACGCAGTATTTT	CASSQGQRGNLDTQYF
TRBV10-3	-	TRBD1	TRBJ1-1	TGTGCCATCAGTGAGTCGAGGTCCAAGGGGACAGAGAACACTGAAGCTTTCTTT	CAISESRSKGTENTEAFF
TRBV6-5	-	TRBD2	TRBJ2-2	TGTGCCAGCAGTGGGTCCTGGGGCGGGAGCCGGGAGCTGTTTTTT	CASSGSWGGSRELFF
TRBV6-5	-	-	TRBJ1-2	TGTGCCAGCAGCCCAAACAGGGATCCAAGCGGCTACACCTTC	CASSPNRDPSGYTF
TRBV5-8	-	-	TRBJ1-3	TGTGCCAGCATGCGTCGGAACACCATATATTTT	CASMRRNTIYF
TRBV5-4	-	TRBD2	TRBJ2-5	TGTGCCAGCAGCTTTACGGGGGAGGGGCGAGAGACCCAGTACTTC	CASSFTGEGRETQYF
TRBV25-1	-	TRBD1	TRBJ2-1	TGTGCCAGCAGTGAAGGACAGGGGGTGAATGAGCAGTTCTTC	CASSEGQGVNEQFF
TRBV11-2	-	-	TRBJ1-2	TGTGCCAGCAGCTCCTTCATTTCAAGAGGGTTTGGCTACACCTTC	CASSSFISRGFGYTF
TRBV5-8	-	TRBD1	TRBJ1-2	TGTGCCAGCAGCTCCCGACAGGGGTTCTATGGCTACACCTTC	CASSSRQGFYGYTF
TRBV5-4	-	TRBD2	TRBJ2-1	TGTGCCAGCAGCGGGGGGGGGTCTGACTCATACAATGAGCAGTTCTTC	CASSGGGSDSYNEQFF
TRBV28	-	-	TRBJ1-6	TGTGCCAGCAGTGTAACGGGGTCAACGAACTATAATTCACCCCTCCACTTT	CASSVTGSTNYNSPLHF
TRBV7-6	-	TRBD2	TRBJ2-7	TGTGCCAGCAGCTTAGGGGTTAGCGGGAGAAGACCCCACGAGCAGTACTTC	CASSLGVSGRRPHEQYF
TRBV2	-	-	TRBJ2-5	TGTGCCAGCAGTAGACAGCCACAAGAGACCCAGTACTTC	CASSRQPQETQYF
TRBV7-6	-	TRBD1	TRBJ2-2	TGTGCCAGCAGCTTAGAACAATTGGGACAGGGTCGCACCGGGGAGCTGTTTTTT	CASSLEQLGQGRTGELFF
TRBV7-8	-	TRBD2	TRBJ2-1	TGTGCCAGCAGCCCGACGGGACTAGCGGGAGGGGGACCTGAGCAGTTCTTC	CASSPTGLAGGGPEQFF
TRBV5-1	-	TRBD1	TRBJ1-1	TGCGCCAGCAGTCCCGACAGGGGTATGAACACTGAAGCTTTCTTT	CASSPDRGMNTEAFF
TRBV6-5	-	TRBD1	TRBJ1-2	TGTGCCAGCAGTTCTGGACAGGGTCTGAACTATGGCTACACCTTC	CASSSGQGLNYGYTF
TRBV5-6	-	TRBD2	TRBJ2-2	TGTGCCAGCAGCTTGGCCCTAGCGGGGGACACCGGGGAGCTGTTTTTT	CASSLALAGDTGELFF
TRBV4-3	-	TRBD1	TRBJ1-2	TGCGCCAGCAGCCAAACAGGGGGCTACTATGGCTACACCTTC	CASSQTGGYYGYTF